This T cell receptor beta chain was sequenced during a study of beta chain features in type 1 diabetes. Overall study findings and caveats: Equally in patients and controls, shorter templates might have been favored by PCR. In all four CD4+ subsets, TCRB CDR3 length was significantly, moderately reduced in type 1 diabetes.

The entirety of the isolated RNA underwent reverse transcription, so expressed TCRB transcripts were sequenced. Profiled with immunoSEQ multiplex PCR; TCRdb holds only in-frame clones, not every one. The sample contains around 170,000 clones, about 10% of which appear only once. This clone was seen a handful of times. The antigen is undetermined. This CDR3 comprises 12 residues. With 1 base removed from V and 8 bases from J, the gap between germline ends came to 11 bases. Germline values: CDR1 GTSNPN, CDR2 SVGIG (reference sequence). This TCR was recovered from a woman aged 30 to 39 with type 1 diabetes. This rearrangement joins TRBV30 to TRBJ1-2; D gene ambiguous. Specimen: central memory CD4+ T cells from blood. The CDR3 spells CAWSGWQKGYTF. CDR3 bases: TGTGCCTGGAGTGGGTGGCAGAAAGGCTACACCTTC.